This TCR beta chain derives from a study of tumor-infiltrating lymphocytes in localized non-small cell lung cancer. Across the study: Resected tumor was paired with non-adjacent uninvolved lung from the same patient.

The length of the CDR3 is 15 residues. Germline trimming cut 6 bases from V and 6 bases from J; bases unmatched to any gene: 8. Germline-derived CDR1 and CDR2 are LNHDA and SQIVND (reference sequence). The study's findings and limits: Higher tumor T cell infiltration than in uninvolved lung was supported by TCRbeta sequencing.

Regarding this clone: Its specificity is unknown.

The data were produced by immunoSEQ multiplex PCR, yet TCRdb's version contains in-frame clones alone and is incomplete. The sample holds about 11,000 clones, 65% to 90% seen once. This clonotype was obtained from a human donor with non-small cell lung cancer. The material sequenced was uninvolved lung tissue not adjacent to the tumor. The chain recombines TRBV19 with TRBJ1-5, with TRBD1 matching over 10 bases. The CDR3 nucleotides are TGTGCCAGTAGGAGCGGACAGGGGGTAGGTCAGCCCCAGCATTTT. Its translation: CASRSGQGVGQPQHF.